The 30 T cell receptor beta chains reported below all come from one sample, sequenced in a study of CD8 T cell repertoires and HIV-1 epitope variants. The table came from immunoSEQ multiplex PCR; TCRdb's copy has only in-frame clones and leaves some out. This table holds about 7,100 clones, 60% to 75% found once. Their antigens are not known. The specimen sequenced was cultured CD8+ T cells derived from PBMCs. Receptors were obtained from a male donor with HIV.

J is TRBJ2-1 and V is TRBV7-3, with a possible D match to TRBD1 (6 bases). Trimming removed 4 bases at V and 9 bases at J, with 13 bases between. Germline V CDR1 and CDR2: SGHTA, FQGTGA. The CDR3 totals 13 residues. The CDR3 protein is CASSSDRNAEQFF. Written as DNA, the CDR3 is TGTGCCAGCAGCTCCGACAGGAACGCTGAGCAGTTCTTC.

The chain's CDR3 is CASSDSGTSGADTQYF. In nucleotides, the CDR3 is TGTGCCAGCAGTGACTCCGGGACTAGCGGGGCAGATACGCAGTATTTT. The V and J genes are TRBV6-4 and TRBJ2-3; TRBD2 matches at 13 bases. CDR3 size: 16 residues. Germline values: CDR1 MRHNA, CDR2 SNTAGT. Trimming cost V 0 bases and J 4 bases; bases outside gene matches: 1.

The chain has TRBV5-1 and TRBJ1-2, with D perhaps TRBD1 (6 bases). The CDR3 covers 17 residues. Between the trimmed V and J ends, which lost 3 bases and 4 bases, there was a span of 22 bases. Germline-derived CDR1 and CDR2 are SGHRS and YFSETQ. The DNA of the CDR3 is TGCGCCAGCAGCTCCCTCATGGAAGGGGGAGCGTCCTATGGCTACACCTTC. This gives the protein CASSSLMEGGASYGYTF.

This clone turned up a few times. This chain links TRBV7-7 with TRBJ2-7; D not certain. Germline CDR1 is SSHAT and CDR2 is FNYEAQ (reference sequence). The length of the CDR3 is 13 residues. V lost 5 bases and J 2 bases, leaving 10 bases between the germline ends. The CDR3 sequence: CASSPGLTYEQYF. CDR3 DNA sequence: TGTGCCAGCAGCCCCGGGCTGACCTACGAGCAGTACTTC.

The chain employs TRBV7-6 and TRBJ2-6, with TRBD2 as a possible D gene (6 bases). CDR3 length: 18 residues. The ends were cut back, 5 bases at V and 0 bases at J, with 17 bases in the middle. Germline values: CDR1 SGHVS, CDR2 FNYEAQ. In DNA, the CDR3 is TGTGCCAGCAGCCCATATGTTGGAGGGGTCTCTGGGGCCAACGTCCTGACTTTC. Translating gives CASSPYVGGVSGANVLTF.

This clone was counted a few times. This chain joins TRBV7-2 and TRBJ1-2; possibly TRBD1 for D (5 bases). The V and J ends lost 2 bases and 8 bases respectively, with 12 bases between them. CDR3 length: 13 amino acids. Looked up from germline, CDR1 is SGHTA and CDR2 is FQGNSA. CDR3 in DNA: TGTGCCAGCAGCTTAAACGAGGGGCGGGGCTACACCTTC. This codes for CASSLNEGRGYTF.

The CDR3 region is CASSSLAEDYEQYF. The CDR3 DNA reads TGTGCCAGCAGCTCCCTAGCGGAAGATTACGAGCAGTACTTC. The V call is TRBV7-6, the J call TRBJ2-7, with 7 bases lining up with TRBD2. CDR3 length: 14 residues. V lost 4 bases, J lost 4 bases, and 7 bases stayed unmatched. Germline V gene data show CDR1 as SGHVS and CDR2 as FNYEAQ.

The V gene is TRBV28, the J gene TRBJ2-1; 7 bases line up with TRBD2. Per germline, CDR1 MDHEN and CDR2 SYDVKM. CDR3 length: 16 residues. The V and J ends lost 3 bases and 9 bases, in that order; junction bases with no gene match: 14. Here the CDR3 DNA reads TGTGCCAGCAGTTTCCCTAGGATGGGAGGGCCGATTGAGCAGTTCTTC. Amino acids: CASSFPRMGGPIEQFF.

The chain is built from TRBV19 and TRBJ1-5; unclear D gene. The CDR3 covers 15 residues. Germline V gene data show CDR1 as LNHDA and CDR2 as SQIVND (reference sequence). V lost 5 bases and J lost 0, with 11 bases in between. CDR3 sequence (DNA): TGTGCCAGTAGTGAGGGTTTGGTTAGCAATCAGCCCCAGCATTTT. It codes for CASSEGLVSNQPQHF.

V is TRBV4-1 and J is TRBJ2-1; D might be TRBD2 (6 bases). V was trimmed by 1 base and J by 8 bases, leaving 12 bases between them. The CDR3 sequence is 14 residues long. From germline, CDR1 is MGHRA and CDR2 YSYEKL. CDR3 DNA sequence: TGCGCCAGCAGCCAAGGGGACTCTCAGGATGAGCAGTTCTTC. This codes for CASSQGDSQDEQFF.

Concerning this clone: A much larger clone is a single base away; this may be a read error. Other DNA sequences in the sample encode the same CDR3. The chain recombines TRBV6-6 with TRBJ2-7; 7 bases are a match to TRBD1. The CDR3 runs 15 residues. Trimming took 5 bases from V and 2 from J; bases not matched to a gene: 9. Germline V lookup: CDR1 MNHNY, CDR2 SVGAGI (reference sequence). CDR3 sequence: CASSLTGSFTYEQYF. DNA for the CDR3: TGTGCCAGCAGTCTGACAGGGTCATTTACCTACGAGCAGTACTTC.

The CDR3 bases are TGTGCCAGCAGTTTCAAAGCAGGGGTACGTAGCACTGAAGCTTTCTTT. Translating it yields CASSFKAGVRSTEAFF. The J gene is TRBJ1-1, the V gene TRBV27; D perhaps matches TRBD1 (6 bases). V was trimmed by 3 bases and J by 4 bases, leaving 18 bases between them. The CDR3 is 16 residues long. Per the germline V gene, CDR1 is MNHEY and CDR2 is SMNVEV (reference sequence).

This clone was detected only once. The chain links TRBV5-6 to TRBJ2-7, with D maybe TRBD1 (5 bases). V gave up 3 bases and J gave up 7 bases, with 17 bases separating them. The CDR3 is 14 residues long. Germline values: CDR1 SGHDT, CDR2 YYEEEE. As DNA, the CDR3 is TGTGCCAGCAGCTCACAGGTCGCCCCCTCGGAGCAGTACTTC. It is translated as CASSSQVAPSEQYF.

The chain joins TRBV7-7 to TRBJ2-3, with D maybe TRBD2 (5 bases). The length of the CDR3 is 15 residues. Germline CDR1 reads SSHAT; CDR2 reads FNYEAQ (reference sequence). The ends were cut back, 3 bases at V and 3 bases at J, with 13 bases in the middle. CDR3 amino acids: CASSLSFTGTDTQYF. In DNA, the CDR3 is TGTGCCAGCAGCTTGTCCTTCACGGGGACAGATACGCAGTATTTT. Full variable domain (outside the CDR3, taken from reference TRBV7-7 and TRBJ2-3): GAGVSQSPRYKVTKRGQDVTLRCDPISSHATLYWYQQALGQGPEFLTYFNYEAQPDKSGLPSDRFSAERPEGSISTLTIQRTEQRDSAMYRCASSLSFTGTDTQYFGPGTRLTVL.

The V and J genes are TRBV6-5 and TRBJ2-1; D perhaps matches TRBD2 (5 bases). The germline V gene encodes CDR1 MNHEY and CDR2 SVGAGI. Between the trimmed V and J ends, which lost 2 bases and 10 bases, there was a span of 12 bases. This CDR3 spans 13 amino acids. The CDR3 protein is CASSYDTGGEQFF. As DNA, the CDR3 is TGTGCCAGCAGTTACGATACCGGCGGGGAGCAGTTCTTC.

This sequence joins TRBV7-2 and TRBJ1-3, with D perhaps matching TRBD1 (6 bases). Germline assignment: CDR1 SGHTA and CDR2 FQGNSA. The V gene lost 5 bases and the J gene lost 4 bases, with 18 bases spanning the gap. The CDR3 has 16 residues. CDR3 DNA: TGTGCCAGCAGCCCCCCCTCGGCCGGGACAGGAAACACCATATATTTT. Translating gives CASSPPSAGTGNTIYF.

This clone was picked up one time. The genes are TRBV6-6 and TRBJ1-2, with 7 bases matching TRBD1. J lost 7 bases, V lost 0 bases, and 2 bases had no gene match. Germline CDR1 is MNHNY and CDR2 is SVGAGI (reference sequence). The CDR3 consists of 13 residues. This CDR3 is CASSYSQGGGYTF. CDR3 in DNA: TGTGCCAGCAGTTACTCCCAGGGGGGTGGCTACACCTTC.

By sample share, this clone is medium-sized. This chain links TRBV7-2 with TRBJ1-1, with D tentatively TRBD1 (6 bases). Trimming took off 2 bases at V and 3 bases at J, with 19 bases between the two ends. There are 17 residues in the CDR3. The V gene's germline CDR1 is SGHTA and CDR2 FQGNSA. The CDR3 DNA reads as TGTGCCAGCAGCTTACACGGTCCGGGGGCGGGTGACACTGAAGCTTTCTTT. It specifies CASSLHGPGAGDTEAFF. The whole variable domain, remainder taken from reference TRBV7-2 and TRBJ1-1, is GAGVSQSPSNKVTEKGKDVELRCDPISGHTALYWYRQSLGQGLEFLIYFQGNSAPDKSGLPSDRFSAERTGGSVSTLTIQRTQQEDSAVYLCASSLHGPGAGDTEAFFGQGTRLTVV.

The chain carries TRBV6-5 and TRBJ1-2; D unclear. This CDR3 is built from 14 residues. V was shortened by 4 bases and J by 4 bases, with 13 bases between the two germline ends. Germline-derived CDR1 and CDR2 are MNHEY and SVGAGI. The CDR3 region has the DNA TGTGCCAGCAGTTTAAGTAGAAGCCTCTATGGCTACACCTTC. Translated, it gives CASSLSRSLYGYTF.

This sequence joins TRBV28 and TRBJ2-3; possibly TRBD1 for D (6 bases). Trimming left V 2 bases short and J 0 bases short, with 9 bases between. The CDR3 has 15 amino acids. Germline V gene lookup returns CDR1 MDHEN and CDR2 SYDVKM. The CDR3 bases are TGTGCCAGCAGTTTAATAGGACAGAGCACAGATACGCAGTATTTT. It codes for CASSLIGQSTDTQYF.

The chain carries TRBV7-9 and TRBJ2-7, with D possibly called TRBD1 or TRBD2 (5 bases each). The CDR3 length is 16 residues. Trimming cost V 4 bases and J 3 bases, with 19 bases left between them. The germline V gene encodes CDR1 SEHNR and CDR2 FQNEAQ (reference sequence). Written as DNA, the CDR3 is TGTGCCAGCAGCTCCGTTATGGGGCAGGGAGACTACGAGCAGTACTTC. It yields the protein CASSSVMGQGDYEQYF.

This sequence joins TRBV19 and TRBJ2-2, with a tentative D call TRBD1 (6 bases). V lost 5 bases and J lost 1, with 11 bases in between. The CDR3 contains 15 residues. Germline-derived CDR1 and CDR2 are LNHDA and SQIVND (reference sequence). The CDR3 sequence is CASSFQQGNTGELFF. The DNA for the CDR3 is TGTGCCAGTAGTTTCCAACAGGGGAACACCGGGGAGCTGTTTTTT.

CDR3 sequence reads: CASSSTRQGALNEQFF. The DNA for the CDR3 is TGTGCCAGCAGCTCGACTAGACAGGGGGCATTAAATGAGCAGTTCTTC. This chain links TRBV7-6 with TRBJ2-1; TRBD1 matches at 10 bases. Germline V gene sequence: CDR1 SGHVS, CDR2 FNYEAQ. The CDR3 has 16 amino acids. J gave up 7 bases and V 4 bases, and 10 bases lay outside the gene matches. Variable domain in full (rest from reference TRBV7-6 and TRBJ2-1): GAGVSQSPRYKVTKRGQDVALRCDPISGHVSLYWYRQALGQGPEFLTYFNYEAQQDKSGLPNDRFSAERPEGSISTLTIQRTEQRDSAMYRCASSSTRQGALNEQFFGPGTRLTVL.

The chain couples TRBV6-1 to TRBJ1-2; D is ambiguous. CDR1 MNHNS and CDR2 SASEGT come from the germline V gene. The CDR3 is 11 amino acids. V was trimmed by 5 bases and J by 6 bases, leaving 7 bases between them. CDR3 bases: TGTGCCAGCAGTTACGGGGATGGCTACACCTTC. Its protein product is CASSYGDGYTF.

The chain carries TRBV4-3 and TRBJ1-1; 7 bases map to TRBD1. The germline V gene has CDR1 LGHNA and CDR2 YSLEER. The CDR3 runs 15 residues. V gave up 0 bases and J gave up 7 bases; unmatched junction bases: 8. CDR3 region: CASSQDGQGVNEAFF. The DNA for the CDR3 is TGCGCCAGCAGCCAAGATGGCCAGGGGGTAAATGAAGCTTTCTTT.

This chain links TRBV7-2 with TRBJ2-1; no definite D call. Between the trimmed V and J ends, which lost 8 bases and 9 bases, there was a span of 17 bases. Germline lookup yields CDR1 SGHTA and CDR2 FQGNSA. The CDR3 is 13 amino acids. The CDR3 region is CASDVSQFGEQFF. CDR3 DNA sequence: TGTGCCAGCGATGTCAGTCAGTTTGGTGAGCAGTTCTTC.

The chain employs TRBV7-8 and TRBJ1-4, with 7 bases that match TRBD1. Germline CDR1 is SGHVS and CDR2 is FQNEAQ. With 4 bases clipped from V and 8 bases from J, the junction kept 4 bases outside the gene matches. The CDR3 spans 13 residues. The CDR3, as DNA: TGTGCCAGCAGCTCACAGGGGCGGGAAAAACTGTTTTTT. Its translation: CASSSQGREKLFF.

The chain's CDR3 is CASSQDRDYAYNEQFF. DNA of the CDR3: TGTGCCAGCAGCCAAGACCGGGACTACGCCTACAATGAGCAGTTCTTC. The J gene is TRBJ2-1, the V gene TRBV4-2, with 7 bases that match TRBD2. The CDR3 has 16 residues. The germline CDR1 and CDR2 sequences are LGHNA and YNFKEQ. With 0 bases clipped from V and 2 bases from J, the junction kept 4 bases outside the gene matches.

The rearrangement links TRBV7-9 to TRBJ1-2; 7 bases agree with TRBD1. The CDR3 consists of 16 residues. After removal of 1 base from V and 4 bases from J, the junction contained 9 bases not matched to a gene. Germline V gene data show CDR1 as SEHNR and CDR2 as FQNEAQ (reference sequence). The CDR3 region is CASSLGRATGPYGYTF. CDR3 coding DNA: TGTGCCAGCAGCTTAGGAAGGGCGACAGGGCCCTATGGCTACACCTTC.

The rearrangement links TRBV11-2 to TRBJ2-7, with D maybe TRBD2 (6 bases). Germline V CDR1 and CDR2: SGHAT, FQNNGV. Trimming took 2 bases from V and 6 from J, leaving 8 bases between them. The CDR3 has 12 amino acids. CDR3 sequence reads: CASSLRAGEQYF. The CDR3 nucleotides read TGTGCCAGCAGCTTACGAGCGGGCGAGCAGTACTTC.